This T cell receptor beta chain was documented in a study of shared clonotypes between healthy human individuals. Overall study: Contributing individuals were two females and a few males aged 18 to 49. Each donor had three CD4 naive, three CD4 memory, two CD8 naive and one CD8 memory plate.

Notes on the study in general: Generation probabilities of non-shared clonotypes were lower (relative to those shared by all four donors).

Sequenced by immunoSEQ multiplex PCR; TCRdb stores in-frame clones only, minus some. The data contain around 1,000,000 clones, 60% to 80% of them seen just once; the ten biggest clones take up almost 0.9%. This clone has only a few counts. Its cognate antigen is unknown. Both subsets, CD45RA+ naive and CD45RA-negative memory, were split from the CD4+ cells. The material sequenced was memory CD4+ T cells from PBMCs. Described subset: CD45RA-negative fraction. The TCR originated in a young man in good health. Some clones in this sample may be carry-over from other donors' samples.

CDR3 residues: CASSRGDTGELFF. The CDR3 DNA sequence: TGTGCCAGCAGTAGAGGGGACACCGGGGAGCTGTTTTTT. The chain recombines TRBV25-1 with TRBJ2-2, with D tentatively TRBD1 or TRBD2 (5 bases each). The CDR3 loop spans 13 amino acids. Trimming removed 5 bases at V and 3 bases at J, with 7 bases between. The germline V gene has CDR1 MGHDK and CDR2 SYGVNS.